This T cell receptor (beta chain) was captured in a study of molecular identifiers for immune sequencing clone quantification. A single record per CDR3 protein comes from TCRdb applying MiXCR to the PCR reads. Here the sample spans 250,000 to 350,000 distinct CDR3 sequences, about a fifth being singletons. Germline values: CDR1 MGHRA, CDR2 YSYEKL. The CDR3 consists of 12 residues. Deletions cut 1 base from V and 9 bases from J, with 7 bases between. This clonotype was detected many times. The chain joins TRBV4-1 to TRBJ2-1; D might be TRBD1 or TRBD2, each matching 5 bases. This receptor was taken from a human donor in good health. Some libraries in this study had Jurkat cell RNA spiked in. The source material was naive CD8+ T cells from blood, with Jurkat cell RNA spiked in. The sample's subset: FACS-sorted CD8+CD4-CCR7+CD45RA+ naive T cells. The CDR3 region is CASSQAGTEQFF. CDR3 DNA sequence: TGCGCCAGCAGCCAAGCAGGGACTGAGCAGTTCTTC.